This T cell receptor (beta chain) was sequenced for a study of neurological immune-mediated disorders. Unsorted libraries were generated from 2 million PBMCs. These cells had been stored in RNAlater at -80 C. TCRdb independently ran MiXCR on the 5' RACE reads; one entry per CDR3 protein. This sample has 40,000 to 55,000 distinct CDR3 sequences; 10% occur once, and the top ten carry around 20%. This clonotype was seen ten or more times. The antigen is unknown. Looked up from germline, CDR1 is SNHLY and CDR2 is FYNNEI. V was clipped by 0 bases and J by 8 bases, with 7 bases between them. The CDR3 length is 13 residues. Study-wide results and limits: The expanded clones of different subjects shared no CDR3 amino acid sequences (suggesting private repertoires in all groups).

J is TRBJ2-2 and V is TRBV2, with D tentatively TRBD1 (6 bases). Sequencing was done on a sample of PBMCs. The TCR comes from a woman between 40 and 55 years old with HTLV-1-associated myelopathy (HAM/TSP). The chain's CDR3 is CASSEATGGELFF. CDR3 DNA sequence: TGTGCCAGCAGTGAAGCCACAGGGGGGGAGCTGTTTTTT.